This is a list of T cell receptor beta chains from one sample in a study of T cell responses to AZD1222 COVID-19 vaccine. Generated by immunoSEQ multiplex PCR, the TCRdb table keeps only in-frame clones and is missing some. The data contain roughly 170,000 clones, 90% of them seen just once; the ten biggest clones take up less than 3%. Here the sequenced sample was peripheral blood, taken on day 0 of AZD1222 vaccination. These receptors were taken from an adult in good health. Both conserved end residues are part of each CDR3. The order of the fields is V gene, D gene, clone size, J gene, CDR3 DNA, CDR3 protein. D genes are given only for firm matches. The listing skips clone size in some rows; elsewhere it reads once, few, many or a size class.

TRBV5-1	TRBD2	-	TRBJ2-1	TGCGCCAGCAGCTCCCCGACTAGCGGCGGAGGGAACAATGAGCAGTTCTTC	CASSSPTSGGGNNEQFF
TRBV15	-	-	TRBJ1-6	TGTGCCACCAGCAGGTCCGGGACAAGAAATTCACCCCTCCACTTT	CATSRSGTRNSPLHF
TRBV5-1	TRBD1	-	TRBJ1-2	TGCGCCAGCAGCTCCTACGGGACAGGGGCGGAGGGCTACACCTTC	CASSSYGTGAEGYTF
TRBV27	-	-	TRBJ1-3	TGTGCCAGCAGTTTTCCCGGCAACTCTGGAAACACCATATATTTT	CASSFPGNSGNTIYF
TRBV7-2	-	-	TRBJ1-2	TGTGCCAGCAGCTTAGCGAGGACTAACTATGGCTACACCTTC	CASSLARTNYGYTF
TRBV6-5	-	once	TRBJ2-7	TGTGCCAGCAGCTCCTGGGGGACAGAGCAGTACTTC	CASSSWGTEQYF
TRBV29-1	-	-	TRBJ2-5	TGCAGCGTTGATCTGGCGGGAAAAGGGGAGACCCAGTACTTC	CSVDLAGKGETQYF
TRBV7-6	-	-	TRBJ1-1	TGTGCCAGCAGCTGGGACACCAACACTGAAGCTTTCTTT	CASSWDTNTEAFF
TRBV19	-	-	TRBJ1-1	TGTGCCAGTAGTTGGACAGACACTGAAGCTTTCTTT	CASSWTDTEAFF
TRBV10-2	TRBD1	-	TRBJ2-4	TGCGCCAGCAGTGATTGGACAGCCAGGGGGGCCAAAAACATTCAGTACTTC	CASSDWTARGAKNIQYF
TRBV6-4	-	-	TRBJ2-4	TGTGCCAGCAGAGGACAGCCCACCCAAAACATTCAGTACTTC	CASRGQPTQNIQYF
TRBV5-1	TRBD1	-	TRBJ1-1	TGCGCCAGTGGGCGGACAGGGGGCGACACTGAAGCTTTCTTT	CASGRTGGDTEAFF
TRBV9	-	-	TRBJ1-6	TGTGCCAGCAGCGTAGCGGCGGTGGTGATCAATTCACCCCTCCACTTT	CASSVAAVVINSPLHF
TRBV4-3	TRBD2	-	TRBJ2-7	TGCGCCAGCAGCCAAGATGCTAGCGGGGGTTACGAGCAGTACTTC	CASSQDASGGYEQYF
TRBV12-3/TRBV12-4	-	-	TRBJ1-4	TGTGCCAGCAGTGGCACCGATAATGAAAAACTGTTTTTT	CASSGTDNEKLFF
TRBV5-4	TRBD2	-	TRBJ2-3	TGTGCCAGCAGCTCGACTAGCGGGGGGGCCGGTGGCACAGATACGCAGTATTTT	CASSSTSGGAGGTDTQYF
TRBV5-1	-	once	TRBJ1-6	TGCGCCAGCAGCTTGGCAGTCAGGGGTTATTCACCCCTCCACTTT	CASSLAVRGYSPLHF